This T cell receptor (beta chain) emerged from a study of tumor and adjacent non-tumor tissue in lung cancer. No cell sorting was done before RNA was extracted from the tissue. TCRbeta libraries were built with three rounds of nested PCR, modified from ARM-PCR. TCRdb itself ran the multiplex PCR reads through MiXCR, one entry per CDR3 protein. The sample lists about 68,000 distinct CDR3 sequences; approximately 63% were seen once. The CDR3 runs to 12 residues. Trimming stripped 5 bases from V and 7 bases from J, with 12 bases between. CDR1 and CDR2 from the germline V gene are GTSNPN and SVGIG (reference sequence).

The sequence came from a man between 50 and 59 years old with non-small cell lung cancer. This rearrangement joins TRBV30 to TRBJ1-5, with D possibly matching TRBD1 (6 bases). What was sequenced was lung tumor tissue. The CDR3 loop reads CAWQGLGQPQHF. CDR3 coding DNA: TGTGCCTGGCAGGGGTTAGGGCAGCCCCAGCATTTT.